These 15 T cell receptor beta chains were all obtained from the same sample, sequenced in a study of shared clonotypes between healthy human individuals. TCRdb's table, derived via immunoSEQ multiplex PCR, lists solely in-frame clones and lacks some. The top ten hold 1.2% of the sample, which has some 2 million clones, roughly 94% seen once. Terminally differentiated effector memory CD45RA+ cells were excluded from the naive CD8 cells, which were CD45RO-negative and positively selected for CCR7. The sample was naive CD8+ T cells sorted from blood. The receptors shown here come from a man aged 18 to 29 in good health.

The rearrangement uses TRBV15 and TRBJ2-3; D remains ambiguous. With 1 base removed from V and 1 base from J, the gap between germline ends came to 12 bases. The CDR3 length is 16 residues. Germline CDR1 LNHNV, CDR2 YYDKDF (reference sequence). CDR3 nucleotide sequence: TGTGCCACCAGCAGAGGACGACACCAAGGCACAGATACGCAGTATTTT. It yields the protein CATSRGRHQGTDTQYF. Based on the CDR3 plus reference TRBV15 and TRBJ2-3, the full variable domain is DAMVIQNPRYQVTQFGKPVTLSCSQTLNHNVMYWYQQKSSQAPKLLFHYYDKDFNNEADTPDNFQSRRPNTSFCFLDIRSPGLGDTAMYLCATSRGRHQGTDTQYFGPGTRLTVL.

The rearrangement uses TRBV2 and TRBJ2-7; 10 bases map to TRBD2. Germline V gene lookup returns CDR1 SNHLY and CDR2 FYNNEI. V lost 1 base to trimming and J lost 4 bases; unmatched junction nucleotides: 7. This CDR3 is 16 amino acids long. The CDR3 loop reads CASSEGLAGGVYEQYF. In DNA, the CDR3 is TGTGCCAGCAGTGAAGGGTTAGCGGGAGGAGTGTACGAGCAGTACTTC.

The gene calls are TRBV4-3 and TRBJ1-2; D might be TRBD1 (5 bases). The V gene lost 1 base and the J gene lost 4 bases, with 13 bases spanning the gap. The CDR3 totals 15 residues. CDR1 and CDR2 from the germline V gene are LGHNA and YSLEER. The CDR3 sequence is CASSQVRGVGYGYTF. Written as DNA, the CDR3 is TGCGCCAGCAGCCAAGTTAGAGGGGTCGGCTATGGCTACACCTTC.

For this clone: The identical CDR3 is also encoded by other nucleotide sequences in the sample. The rearrangement uses TRBV30 and TRBJ2-1; tentatively, D is TRBD1 (5 bases). The germline gives CDR1 GTSNPN, CDR2 SVGIG (reference sequence). The CDR3 extends over 13 amino acids. V lost 1 base and J lost 4, with 8 bases in between. The CDR3 spells CAWSGDSYNEQFF. The CDR3 nucleotides are TGTGCCTGGAGTGGTGACAGTTACAATGAGCAGTTCTTC.

This chain uses TRBV30 with TRBJ1-1; D may be TRBD1 (6 bases). CDR1 GTSNPN and CDR2 SVGIG come from the germline V gene (reference sequence). Trimming left V 2 bases short and J 4 bases short, with 11 bases between. The CDR3 runs to 13 residues. The DNA of the CDR3 is TGTGCCTGGAGTAACAGGGCTGGCACTGAAGCTTTCTTT. It translates to CAWSNRAGTEAFF. The complete variable domain, with remaining parts taken from reference TRBV30 and TRBJ1-1, reads SQTIHQWPATLVQPVGSPLSLECTVEGTSNPNLYWYRQAAGRGLQLLFYSVGIGQISSEVPQNLSASRPQDRQFILSSKKLLLSDSGFYLCAWSNRAGTEAFFGQGTRLTVV.

This rearrangement joins TRBV7-9 to TRBJ2-7, with 14 positions matching TRBD2. The CDR3 covers 17 residues. Per the germline V gene, CDR1 is SEHNR and CDR2 is FQNEAQ (reference sequence). J lost 2 bases, V lost 4 bases, and 7 bases had no gene match. CDR3 in amino acids: CASSSPQTSGGAYEQYF. As DNA, the CDR3 is TGTGCCAGCAGCTCCCCCCAGACTAGCGGGGGGGCCTACGAGCAGTACTTC.

The chain employs TRBV6-1 and TRBJ1-2; D perhaps matches TRBD1 (5 bases). V was pared by 5 bases and J by 3 bases, with 13 bases between. This CDR3 spans 14 amino acids. In germline, CDR1 is MNHNS, CDR2 SASEGT. The CDR3 DNA is TGTGCCAGCAGTCCCCGGGGGTCGTACTATGGCTACACCTTC. Its protein product is CASSPRGSYYGYTF.

This clone was picked up one time. V is TRBV4-1 and J is TRBJ2-7, with D possibly matching TRBD1 (5 bases). The CDR3 runs to 14 residues. From germline, CDR1 is MGHRA and CDR2 YSYEKL. V was clipped by 1 base and J by 4 bases, with 11 bases between them. The DNA of the CDR3 is TGCGCCAGCAGCCAAGTTGACAGTCAATACGAGCAGTACTTC. It yields the protein CASSQVDSQYEQYF.

With regard to this clone: Other nucleotide sequences from this sample produce the same CDR3. The rearrangement links TRBV27 to TRBJ2-7; D possibly matches TRBD1 or TRBD2 (5 bases each). The V and J ends lost 1 base and 4 bases respectively, with 8 bases between them. CDR1 MNHEY and CDR2 SMNVEV come from the germline V gene (reference sequence). This CDR3 region has 13 residues. CDR3 bases: TGTGCCAGCAGTTTATGGGGGTCTTACGAGCAGTACTTC. It encodes CASSLWGSYEQYF.

The rearrangement joins TRBV7-9 to TRBJ2-5, with 10 nucleotides matching TRBD2. This CDR3 has 15 amino acids. The germline V gene encodes CDR1 SEHNR and CDR2 FQNEAQ (reference sequence). The V segment lost 4 bases and the J segment 7 bases; nucleotides outside the gene matches: 9. CDR3 in DNA: TGTGCCAGCAGCTATGAAGCGGGGGGGCCAGTGACCCAGTACTTC. It specifies CASSYEAGGPVTQYF.

This rearrangement joins TRBV15 to TRBJ2-2; D not certain. Trimming cost V 1 base and J 7 bases, with 10 bases left between them. Per the germline V gene, CDR1 is LNHNV and CDR2 is YYDKDF (reference sequence). This CDR3 has 14 residues. For the CDR3, the DNA is TGTGCCACCAGCAGAGGGCTAGAAATCGGGGAGCTGTTTTTT. The encoded protein is CATSRGLEIGELFF. Filled out from reference TRBV15 and TRBJ2-2, the complete variable domain reads DAMVIQNPRYQVTQFGKPVTLSCSQTLNHNVMYWYQQKSSQAPKLLFHYYDKDFNNEADTPDNFQSRRPNTSFCFLDIRSPGLGDTAMYLCATSRGLEIGELFFGEGSRLTVL.

The gene calls are TRBV13 and TRBJ1-1; D is possibly TRBD1 (6 bases). V was shortened by 6 bases and J by 8 bases, with 19 bases between the two germline ends. The germline V gene has CDR1 PRHDT and CDR2 FYEKMQ (reference sequence). The CDR3 is 14 residues long. CDR3 DNA sequence: TGTGCCAGCAGATCAAGGGGGGATGAAGGGGAAGCTTTCTTT. It translates to CASRSRGDEGEAFF.

This clone was seen only once. The chain recombines TRBV7-9 with TRBJ2-5; 8 bases are shared with TRBD1. The junction had 6 bases not matched to a gene; V was cut back by 5 bases and J by 4 bases. Per the germline V gene, CDR1 is SEHNR and CDR2 is FQNEAQ (reference sequence). The CDR3 is 14 residues long. In DNA form, the CDR3 reads TGTGCCAGCAGCATACAGACAGGGGTAGAGACCCAGTACTTC. This gives the protein CASSIQTGVETQYF.

J is TRBJ1-5 and V is TRBV27, with 7 nucleotides matching TRBD1. Per the germline V gene, CDR1 is MNHEY and CDR2 is SMNVEV (reference sequence). J gave up 4 bases and V 6 bases, and 6 bases lay outside the gene matches. CDR3 length equals 14 residues. CDR3 bases: TGTGCCAGCAGGCCGGGACAGAGTAATCAGCCCCAGCATTTT. Protein product: CASRPGQSNQPQHF.

The rearrangement links TRBV6-1 to TRBJ1-2; D is uncertain. This CDR3 is built from 15 residues. Looked up from germline, CDR1 is MNHNS and CDR2 is SASEGT. V was pared by 2 bases and J by 2 bases, with 12 bases between. CDR3 DNA: TGTGCCAGCAGTGAACGGCAGGCTTCCAACTATGGCTACACCTTC. This translates into CASSERQASNYGYTF.